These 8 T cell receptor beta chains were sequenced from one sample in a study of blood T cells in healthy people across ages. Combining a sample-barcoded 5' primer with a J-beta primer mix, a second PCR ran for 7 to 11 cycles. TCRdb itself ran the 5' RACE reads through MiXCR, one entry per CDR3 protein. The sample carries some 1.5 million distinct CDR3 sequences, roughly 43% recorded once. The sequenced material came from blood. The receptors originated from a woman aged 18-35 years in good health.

Written as DNA, the CDR3 is TGTGCCAGCAGGACTAGCGGGACCCGCTCCTACAATGAGCAGTACTTC. Amino acids: CASRTSGTRSYNEQYF. The chain recombines TRBV7-2 with TRBJ2-1, with 11 bases fitting TRBD2. The tail of the sequence fits TRBJ2-7 better, so the J call may be wrong. This CDR3 has 16 residues. The germline V gene has CDR1 SGHTA and CDR2 FQGNSA.

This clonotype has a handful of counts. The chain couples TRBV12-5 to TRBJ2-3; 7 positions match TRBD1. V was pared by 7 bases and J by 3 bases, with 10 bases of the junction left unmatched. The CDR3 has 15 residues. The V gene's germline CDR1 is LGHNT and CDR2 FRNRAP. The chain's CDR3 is CASAPVGGRTDTQYF. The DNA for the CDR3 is TGTGCTAGTGCCCCCGTAGGGGGCCGGACAGATACGCAGTATTTT. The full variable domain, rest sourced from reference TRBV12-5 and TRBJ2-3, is DARVTQTPRHKVTEMGQEVTMRCQPILGHNTVFWYRQTMMQGLELLAYFRNRAPLDDSGMPKDRFSAEMPDATLATLKIQPSEPRDSAVYFCASAPVGGRTDTQYFGPGTRLTVL.

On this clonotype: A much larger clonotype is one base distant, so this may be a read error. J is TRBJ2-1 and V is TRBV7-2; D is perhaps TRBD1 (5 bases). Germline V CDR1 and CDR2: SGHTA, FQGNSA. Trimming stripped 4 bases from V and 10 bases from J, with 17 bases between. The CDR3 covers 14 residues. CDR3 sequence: CASSYQGFSYEQFF. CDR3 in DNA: TGTGCCAGCAGCTACCAGGGTTTCTCCTACGAGCAGTTCTTC.

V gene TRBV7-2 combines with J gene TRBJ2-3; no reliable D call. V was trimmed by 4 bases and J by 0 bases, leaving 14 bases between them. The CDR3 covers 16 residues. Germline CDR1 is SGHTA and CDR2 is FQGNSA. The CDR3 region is CASSSKKTTSTDTQYF. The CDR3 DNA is TGTGCCAGCAGCTCTAAAAAGACCACAAGCACAGATACGCAGTATTTT.

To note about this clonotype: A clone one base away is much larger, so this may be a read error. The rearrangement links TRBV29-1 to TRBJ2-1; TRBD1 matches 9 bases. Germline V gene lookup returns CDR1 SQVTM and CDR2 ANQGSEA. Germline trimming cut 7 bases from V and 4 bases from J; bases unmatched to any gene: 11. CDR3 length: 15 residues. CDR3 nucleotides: TGCAGCGCGACCACCGGGACAGGGTTTTACAATGAGCAGTTCTTC. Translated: CSATTGTGFYNEQFF.

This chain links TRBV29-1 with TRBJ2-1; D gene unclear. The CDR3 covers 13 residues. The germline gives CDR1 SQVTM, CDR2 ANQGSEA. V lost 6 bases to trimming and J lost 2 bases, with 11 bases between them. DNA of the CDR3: TGCAGCGTGAGGATGGGGACCTACAATGAGCAGTTCTTC. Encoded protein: CSVRMGTYNEQFF.

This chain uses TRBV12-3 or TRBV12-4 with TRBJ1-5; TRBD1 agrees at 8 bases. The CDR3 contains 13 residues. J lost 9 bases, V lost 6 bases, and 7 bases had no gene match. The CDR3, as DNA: TGTGCCAGCAGCGGACAGGGTATCCGGCCCCAGCATTTT. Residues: CASSGQGIRPQHF.

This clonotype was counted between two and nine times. The CDR3 coding sequence is TGTGCCAACAGGGGGATGAACACTGAAGCTTTCTTT. Protein: CANRGMNTEAFF. The gene calls are TRBV7-9 and TRBJ1-1; the match to TRBD1 covers 8 bases. The junction had 1 base not matched to a gene; V was cut back by 10 bases and J by 0 bases. The germline V gene has CDR1 SEHNR and CDR2 FQNEAQ (reference sequence). The CDR3 contains 12 residues.